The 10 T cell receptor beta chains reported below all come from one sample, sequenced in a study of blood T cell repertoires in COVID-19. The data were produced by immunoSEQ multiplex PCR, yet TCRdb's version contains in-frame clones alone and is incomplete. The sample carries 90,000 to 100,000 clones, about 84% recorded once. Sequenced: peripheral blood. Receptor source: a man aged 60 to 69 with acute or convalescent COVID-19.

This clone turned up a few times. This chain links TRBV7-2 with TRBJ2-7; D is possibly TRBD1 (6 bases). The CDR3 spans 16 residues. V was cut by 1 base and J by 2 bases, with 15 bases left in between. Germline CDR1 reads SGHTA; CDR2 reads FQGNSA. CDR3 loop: CASSLGVWTVAYEQYF. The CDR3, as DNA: TGTGCCAGCAGCTTAGGTGTCTGGACAGTCGCCTACGAGCAGTACTTC.

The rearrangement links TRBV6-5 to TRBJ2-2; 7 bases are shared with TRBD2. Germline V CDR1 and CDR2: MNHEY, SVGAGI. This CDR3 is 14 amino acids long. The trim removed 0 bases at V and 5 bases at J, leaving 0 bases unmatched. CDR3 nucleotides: TGTGCCAGCAGTTACTCGCGGGGGACCGGGGAGCTGTTTTTT. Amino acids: CASSYSRGTGELFF.

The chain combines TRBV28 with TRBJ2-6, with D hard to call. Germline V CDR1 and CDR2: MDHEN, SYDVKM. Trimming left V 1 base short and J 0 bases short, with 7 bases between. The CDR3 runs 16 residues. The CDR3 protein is CASSLSAGSGANVLTF. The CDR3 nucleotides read TGTGCCAGCAGTTTATCAGCAGGCTCTGGGGCCAACGTCCTGACTTTC.

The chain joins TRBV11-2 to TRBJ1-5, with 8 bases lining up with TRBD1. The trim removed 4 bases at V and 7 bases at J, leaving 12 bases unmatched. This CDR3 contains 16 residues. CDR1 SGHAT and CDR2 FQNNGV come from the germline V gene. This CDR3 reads CASSSVRTGRGQPQHF. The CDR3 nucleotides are TGTGCCAGCAGCTCCGTCCGGACAGGGCGAGGACAGCCCCAGCATTTT. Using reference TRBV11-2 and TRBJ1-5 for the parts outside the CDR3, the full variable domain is EAGVAQSPRYKIIEKRQSVAFWCNPISGHATLYWYQQILGQGPKLLIQFQNNGVVDDSQLPKDRFSAERLKGVDSTLKIQPAKLEDSAVYLCASSSVRTGRGQPQHFGDGTRLSIL.

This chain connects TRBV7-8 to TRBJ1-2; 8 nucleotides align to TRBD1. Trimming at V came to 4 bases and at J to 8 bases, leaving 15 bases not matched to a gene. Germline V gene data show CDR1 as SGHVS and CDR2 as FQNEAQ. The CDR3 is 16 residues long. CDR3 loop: CASSSTQGARTYGYTF. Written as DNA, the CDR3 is TGTGCCAGCAGCTCAACCCAGGGGGCGCGGACTTACGGCTACACCTTC.

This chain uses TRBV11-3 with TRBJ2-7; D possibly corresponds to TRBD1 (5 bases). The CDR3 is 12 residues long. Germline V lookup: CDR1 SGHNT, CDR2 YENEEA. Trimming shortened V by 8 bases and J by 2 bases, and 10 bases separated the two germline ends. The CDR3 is CASEGDTYEQYF. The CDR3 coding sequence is TGTGCCAGCGAAGGGGATACCTACGAGCAGTACTTC.

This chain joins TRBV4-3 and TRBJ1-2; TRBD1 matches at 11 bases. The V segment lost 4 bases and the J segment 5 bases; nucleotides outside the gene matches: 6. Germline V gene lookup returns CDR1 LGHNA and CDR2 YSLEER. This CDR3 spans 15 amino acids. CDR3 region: CASSPDRGPRYGYTF. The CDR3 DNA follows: TGCGCCAGCAGCCCGGACAGGGGGCCGCGATATGGCTACACCTTC.

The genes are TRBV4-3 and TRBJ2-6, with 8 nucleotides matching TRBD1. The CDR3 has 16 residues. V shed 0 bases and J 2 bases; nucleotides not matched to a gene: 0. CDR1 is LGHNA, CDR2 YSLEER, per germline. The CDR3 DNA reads TGCGCCAGCAGCCAAGACAGGGGGCCTGGGGCCAACGTCCTGACTTTC. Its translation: CASSQDRGPGANVLTF.

CDR3 sequence: CASSGRQGLGYTF. CDR3 bases: TGTGCCAGCAGCGGCCGACAGGGACTCGGCTACACCTTC. The chain links TRBV7-2 to TRBJ1-2; 7 nucleotides line up with TRBD1. CDR1 SGHTA and CDR2 FQGNSA come from the germline V gene. CDR3 length equals 13 residues. V gave up 5 bases and J gave up 8 bases; unmatched junction bases: 8.

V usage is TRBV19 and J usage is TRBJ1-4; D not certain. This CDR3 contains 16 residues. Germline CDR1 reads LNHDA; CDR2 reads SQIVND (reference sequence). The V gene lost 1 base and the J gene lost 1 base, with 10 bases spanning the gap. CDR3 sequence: CASSIGQTRTNEKLFF. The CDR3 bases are TGTGCCAGTAGTATAGGTCAGACAAGAACTAATGAAAAACTGTTTTTT. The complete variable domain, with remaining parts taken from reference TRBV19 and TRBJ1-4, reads DGGITQSPKYLFRKEGQNVTLSCEQNLNHDAMYWYRQDPGQGLRLIYYSQIVNDFQKGDIAEGYSVSREKKESFPLTVTSAQKNPTAFYLCASSIGQTRTNEKLFFGSGTQLSVL.